This is a list of T cell receptor beta chains from one sample in a study of OX40 agonist ivuxolimab in advanced cancers. The method was immunoSEQ multiplex PCR; TCRdb's version includes in-frame clones alone and lacks a portion of them. This table has roughly 19,000 clones, about 89% appearing once. Material: CD4+ or CD8+ T cells sorted from blood, obtained in a trial of the OX40 agonist ivuxolimab. These receptors were collected from an adult with an advanced solid tumor such as melanoma, head and neck, liver or kidney cancer. Each CDR3 is given with its conserved first and last residue. A D gene is named only where the DNA matches it firmly. A row's size may be missing; if present it is once, few, many or a size class.

once	TRBJ1-1	NA	TRBV25-1	CASSSGLDEAFF	TGTGCCAGCAGTTCTGGGTTGGATGAAGCTTTCTTT
NA	TRBJ2-2	NA	TRBV30	CAWSATGELFF	TGTGCCTGGAGCGCCACCGGGGAGCTGTTTTTT
NA	TRBJ1-1	NA	TRBV6-5	CASSSVVGKEAFF	TGTGCCAGCAGTTCCGTCGTTGGGAAAGAGGCTTTCTTT
NA	TRBJ2-7	TRBD2	TRBV6-5	CASSLAGRSSYEQYF	TGTGCCAGCAGTTTAGCGGGGAGGAGCTCCTACGAGCAGTACTTC
NA	TRBJ2-4	NA	TRBV29-1	CSVVLILAKNIQYF	TGCAGCGTTGTTTTGATACTAGCCAAAAACATTCAGTACTTC
NA	TRBJ2-7	NA	TRBV4-2	CASSQGPIRTESSYEQYF	TGTGCCAGCAGCCAAGGCCCAATTCGGACAGAGAGCTCCTACGAGCAGTACTTC
NA	TRBJ2-3	NA	TRBV29-1	CSVEGRTLLDTQYF	TGCAGCGTTGAGGGCAGAACATTACTAGATACGCAGTATTTT
NA	TRBJ1-4	NA	TRBV27	CASNHREGEKLFF	TGTGCCAGCAACCACAGGGAGGGAGAAAAACTGTTTTTT
once	TRBJ2-7	TRBD1	TRBV6-5	CASSNNDRVAYEQYF	TGTGCCAGCAGCAACAACGACAGGGTTGCCTACGAGCAGTACTTC
NA	TRBJ2-1	NA	TRBV7-9	CASSIRGVAYNEQFF	TGTGCCAGCAGCATCAGGGGGGTTGCCTACAATGAGCAGTTCTTC
NA	TRBJ1-1	NA	TRBV6-6	CASSYSLAEAFF	TGTGCCAGCAGTTACTCCCTGGCTGAAGCTTTCTTT
NA	TRBJ2-7	TRBD2	TRBV27	CASAPGGTYEQYF	TGTGCCAGCGCCCCCGGGGGGACCTACGAGCAGTACTTC
NA	TRBJ1-5	NA	TRBV4-1	CASSPLSYSNQPQHF	TGCGCCAGCAGCCCACTGTCATATAGCAATCAGCCCCAGCATTTT
NA	TRBJ2-1	NA	TRBV4-2	CASSQGGHNEQFF	TGTGCCAGCAGCCAAGGGGGTCACAATGAGCAGTTCTTC
once	TRBJ2-6	NA	TRBV27	CASSSFQGSGANVLTF	TGTGCCAGCAGTTCCTTCCAGGGCTCTGGGGCCAACGTCCTGACTTTC
NA	TRBJ1-1	TRBD1	TRBV10-2	CASSPGQGNTEAFF	TGCGCCAGCAGCCCGGGACAGGGGAACACTGAAGCTTTCTTT
once	TRBJ2-2	TRBD2	TRBV9	CASSGGLAGTTGELFF	TGTGCCAGCAGCGGGGGACTAGCGGGGACCACCGGGGAGCTGTTTTTT
NA	TRBJ2-5	NA	TRBV4-1	CASSQEPGEETQYF	TGCGCCAGCAGCCAAGAGCCGGGAGAGGAGACCCAGTACTTC
NA	TRBJ1-5	NA	TRBV4-1	CASSLQQGWDQPQHF	TGCGCCAGCAGCCTCCAACAGGGCTGGGATCAGCCCCAGCATTTT
NA	TRBJ2-7	TRBD1	TRBV27	CASSLGTGEIYEQYF	TGTGCCAGCAGTTTAGGGACAGGGGAAATCTACGAGCAGTACTTC
NA	TRBJ1-2	TRBD1	TRBV6-5	CASSRYPTGDGYTF	TGTGCCAGCAGCCGCTACCCCACAGGGGATGGCTACACCTTC
NA	TRBJ2-7	NA	TRBV11-2	CASSYADDSYEQYF	TGTGCCAGCAGCTACGCGGACGACTCCTACGAGCAGTACTTC
NA	TRBJ2-2	NA	TRBV11-2	CASSLEAIRASNTGELFF	TGTGCCAGCAGCTTAGAAGCTATACGGGCATCGAACACCGGGGAGCTGTTTTTT
NA	TRBJ1-2	NA	TRBV5-6	CASSNSGNYGYTF	TGTGCCAGCAGCAATAGCGGTAACTATGGCTACACCTTC
NA	TRBJ2-1	TRBD2	TRBV6-5	CASSKGGGNEQFF	TGTGCCAGCAGTAAAGGCGGGGGAAATGAGCAGTTCTTC
NA	TRBJ2-7	TRBD1	TRBV7-8	CASSGGQSYEQYF	TGTGCCAGCAGCGGGGGACAGTCCTACGAGCAGTACTTC
NA	TRBJ1-1	NA	TRBV2	CASSERGSNTEAFF	TGTGCCAGCAGTGAACGGGGGAGTAACACTGAAGCTTTCTTT
NA	TRBJ2-7	NA	TRBV30	CAGTSFSYEQYF	TGTGCCGGAACATCCTTTTCCTACGAGCAGTACTTC
NA	TRBJ1-4	TRBD1	TRBV4-1	CASSHPPTGEEKLFF	TGCGCCAGCAGCCACCCGCCAACAGGGGAAGAAAAACTGTTTTTT
NA	TRBJ1-3	NA	TRBV5-1	CASSFNAGRETGNTIYF	TGCGCCAGCAGCTTCAATGCGGGCCGAGAAACTGGAAACACCATATATTTT
NA	TRBJ1-1	NA	TRBV5-4	CASSYGLAEAFF	TGTGCCAGCAGCTACGGGTTAGCTGAAGCTTTCTTT
NA	TRBJ2-3	NA	TRBV15	CATRSNRAIGTDTQYF	TGTGCCACCAGGAGCAATAGGGCTATCGGCACAGATACGCAGTATTTT
NA	TRBJ1-3	NA	TRBV9	CASSANSGNTIYF	TGTGCCAGCAGCGCGAACTCTGGAAACACCATATATTTT
NA	TRBJ2-7	TRBD1	TRBV11-2	CASSAGTGVEQYF	TGTGCCAGCAGCGCCGGGACAGGGGTCGAGCAGTACTTC
NA	TRBJ2-1	TRBD2	TRBV7-9	CASSSPKRGAYNEQFF	TGTGCCAGCAGCTCGCCAAAGCGGGGGGCCTACAATGAGCAGTTCTTC
NA	TRBJ1-1	NA	TRBV7-6	CASSLGRQANTEAFF	TGTGCCAGCAGCTTAGGTCGGCAGGCGAACACTGAAGCTTTCTTT
NA	TRBJ2-3	TRBD1	TRBV4-1	CASSHWGDRGTDTQYF	TGCGCCAGCAGCCATTGGGGGGACAGGGGCACAGATACGCAGTATTTT
NA	TRBJ1-2	NA	TRBV7-9	CASRKLPIYGYTF	TGTGCCAGCAGAAAACTACCTATCTATGGCTACACCTTC
NA	TRBJ2-6	TRBD1	TRBV29-1	CSVEAPGQGRNSGANVLTF	TGCAGCGTTGAGGCCCCGGGACAGGGCCGAAACTCTGGGGCCAACGTCCTGACTTTC
few	TRBJ1-3	NA	TRBV11-2	CASSPTSQYTIYF	TGTGCCAGCAGCCCTACTAGCCAGTACACCATATATTTT
NA	TRBJ1-5	NA	TRBV6-5	CASRKNQPQHF	TGTGCCAGCAGGAAAAATCAGCCCCAGCATTTT
NA	TRBJ2-3	NA	TRBV15	CATSLYIWEDTQYF	TGTGCCACCAGCCTATACATATGGGAAGATACGCAGTATTTT
NA	TRBJ2-6	NA	TRBV2	CASRGVLSGANVLTF	TGTGCCAGCAGGGGAGTGCTCTCTGGGGCCAACGTCCTGACTTTC
NA	TRBJ1-1	NA	TRBV11-3	CASSFQVNTEAFF	TGTGCCAGCAGCTTTCAGGTGAACACTGAAGCTTTCTTT
NA	TRBJ2-5	TRBD2	TRBV6-1	CASSEVGGVLAQYF	TGTGCCAGCAGTGAAGTGGGAGGGGTGTTGGCCCAGTACTTC
medium-sized	TRBJ2-7	NA	TRBV7-2	CASSVGQPGSYEQYF	TGTGCCAGCAGCGTCGGACAGCCTGGCTCCTACGAGCAGTACTTC
NA	TRBJ2-7	NA	TRBV19	CASSRGGVLYEQYF	TGTGCCAGTAGCCGGGGCGGTGTCCTCTACGAGCAGTACTTC
NA	TRBJ2-5	TRBD1	TRBV11-2	CASSSWTGGETQYF	TGTGCCAGCAGCTCCTGGACAGGTGGGGAGACCCAGTACTTC